Detailed here is one T cell receptor (beta chain). Germline-derived CDR1 and CDR2 are SGHKS and YYEKEE (reference sequence). The V gene end was trimmed by 5 bases and the J gene end by 8 bases; junction bases not matched to a gene: 9. This CDR3 is 13 amino acids long. Assay used: immunoSEQ multiplex PCR; TCRdb lists only in-frame clones, some missing. Altogether hundreds of thousands of clones are present, 97% being singletons, with the ten largest covering 0.055% to 0.07%. The sample is drawn from a study of shared clonotypes between healthy human individuals. Study-level background: CD4 naive cells filled three plates per donor, CD4 memory three, CD8 naive two and CD8 memory one.

This chain joins TRBV5-5 and TRBJ1-1; 7 nucleotides line up with TRBD1. The receptor's source is a woman in her thirties in good health. Material for sequencing was naive CD4+ T cells sorted from blood. Described subset: CD45RA+ positively selected. The DNA of the CDR3 is TGTGCCAGCAGATCAACAACAGGGGAAGAAGCTTTCTTT. It codes for CASRSTTGEEAFF.